This is a list of T cell receptor beta chains from one sample in a study of shared clonotypes between healthy human individuals. Clones were sequenced by immunoSEQ multiplex PCR, and TCRdb holds only the in-frame ones, with some missing. Counted here are about 2 million clones, about 95% occurring once; the ten biggest clones make up roughly 1%. The sample taken for sequencing was naive CD8+ T cells sorted from blood. The receptors here all came from a man between 18 and 29 years old in good health. Each CDR3 is given with its conserved first and last residue. The D gene is left open where the match is weak. A row's size may be missing; if present it is once, few, many or a size class.

j_gene	abundance	v_gene	d_gene	CDR3aa	CDR3nt
TRBJ2-3	NA	TRBV27	TRBD2	CASRPAPGGLDTQYF	TGTGCCAGCAGGCCCGCTCCGGGGGGGTTAGATACGCAGTATTTT
TRBJ2-7	NA	TRBV30	NA	CAWAAASSYEQYF	TGTGCCTGGGCAGCGGCTTCCTCCTACGAGCAGTACTTC
TRBJ2-3	NA	TRBV27	NA	CASSLMAGDTQYF	TGTGCCAGCAGTTTAATGGCGGGAGATACGCAGTATTTT
TRBJ2-5	once	TRBV13	NA	CASSLEGSPETQYF	TGTGCCAGCAGCTTAGAGGGCAGCCCGGAGACCCAGTACTTC
TRBJ2-7	NA	TRBV4-1	NA	CASSLEMYSYEQYF	TGCGCCAGCAGCCTAGAAATGTACTCCTACGAGCAGTACTTC
TRBJ2-3	NA	TRBV7-9	TRBD1	CASSSRDSSSTDTQYF	TGTGCCAGCAGCTCCAGGGACAGTTCTAGCACAGATACGCAGTATTTT
TRBJ1-1	NA	TRBV28	NA	CASSPFTQGSGNTEAFF	TGTGCCAGCAGTCCTTTCACGCAGGGGTCGGGAAACACTGAAGCTTTCTTT
TRBJ2-1	NA	TRBV7-9	TRBD2	CASSLRTSGYNEQFF	TGTGCCAGCAGCTTAAGGACTAGCGGTTACAATGAGCAGTTCTTC
TRBJ2-1	NA	TRBV9	TRBD2	CASSVVETSGVGEQFF	TGTGCCAGCAGCGTAGTGGAGACTAGCGGGGTCGGTGAGCAGTTCTTC
TRBJ1-3	NA	TRBV4-1	NA	CASSQDLSSGNTIYF	TGCGCCAGCAGCCAAGATCTCAGTTCCGGAAACACCATATATTTT
TRBJ2-7	NA	TRBV9	NA	CASSSYEQYF	TGTGCCAGCAGTTCCTACGAGCAGTACTTC
TRBJ1-2	NA	TRBV13	NA	CASSVTTGLNYGYTF	TGTGCCAGCAGCGTCACGACAGGTCTGAACTATGGCTACACCTTC
TRBJ1-1	few	TRBV27	NA	CASSVQTNTEAFF	TGTGCCAGCAGTGTACAGACGAACACTGAAGCTTTCTTT
TRBJ1-1	NA	TRBV2	NA	CASRITGRDPMNTEAFF	TGTGCCAGCCGTATAACGGGACGGGATCCAATGAACACTGAAGCTTTCTTT
TRBJ2-2	NA	TRBV11-3	TRBD1	CASSQSGGAGNTGELFF	TGTGCCAGCAGCCAATCAGGGGGCGCGGGGAACACCGGGGAGCTGTTTTTT
TRBJ1-3	NA	TRBV4-3	NA	CASSQERSSGNTIYF	TGCGCCAGCAGCCAAGAAAGGAGCTCTGGAAACACCATATATTTT
TRBJ1-2	NA	TRBV9	TRBD1	CASGLGTGSSANYGYTF	TGTGCCAGCGGCCTGGGGACAGGGAGTTCAGCTAACTATGGCTACACCTTC
TRBJ1-3	NA	TRBV4-1	NA	CASSQVPGRGNTIYF	TGCGCCAGCAGCCAAGTTCCAGGGCGAGGAAACACCATATATTTT
TRBJ2-7	NA	TRBV5-1	TRBD2	CASSLAGGGYEQYF	TGCGCCAGCAGTTTAGCGGGAGGTGGTTACGAGCAGTACTTC
TRBJ2-7	NA	TRBV7-9	NA	CASRGPLTYEQYF	TGTGCCAGCAGAGGGCCTTTGACCTACGAGCAGTACTTC
TRBJ1-2	NA	TRBV7-9	TRBD1	CASSFGTGIDGYTF	TGTGCCAGCAGCTTCGGGACAGGGATTGATGGCTACACCTTC
TRBJ2-3	NA	TRBV27	NA	CASSFGTPPTDTQYF	TGTGCCAGCAGTTTCGGGACACCGCCCACAGATACGCAGTATTTT